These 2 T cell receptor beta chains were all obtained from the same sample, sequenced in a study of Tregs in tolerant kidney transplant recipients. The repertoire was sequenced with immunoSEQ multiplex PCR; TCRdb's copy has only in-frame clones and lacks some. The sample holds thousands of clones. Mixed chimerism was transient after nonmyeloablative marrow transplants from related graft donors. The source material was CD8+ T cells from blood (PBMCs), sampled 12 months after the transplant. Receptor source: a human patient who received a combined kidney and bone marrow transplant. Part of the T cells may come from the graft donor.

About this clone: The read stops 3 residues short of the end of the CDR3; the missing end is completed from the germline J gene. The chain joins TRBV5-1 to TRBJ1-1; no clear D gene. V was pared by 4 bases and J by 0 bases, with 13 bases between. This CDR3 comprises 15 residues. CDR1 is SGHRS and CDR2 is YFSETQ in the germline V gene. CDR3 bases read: TGCGCCAGCAGCCTGTCTCCGCGGATGAACACTGAA. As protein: CASSLSPRMNTE. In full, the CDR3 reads CASSLSPRMNTEAFF.

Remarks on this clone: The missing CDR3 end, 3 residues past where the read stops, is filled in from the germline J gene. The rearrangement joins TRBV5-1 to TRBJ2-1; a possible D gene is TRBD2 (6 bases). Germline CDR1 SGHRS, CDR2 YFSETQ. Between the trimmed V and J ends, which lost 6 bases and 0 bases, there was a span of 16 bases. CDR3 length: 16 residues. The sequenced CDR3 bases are TGCGCCAGCAACACTGGCGGGGCAAGCTCCTACAATGAG. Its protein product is CASNTGGASSYNE. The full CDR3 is CASNTGGASSYNEQFF.